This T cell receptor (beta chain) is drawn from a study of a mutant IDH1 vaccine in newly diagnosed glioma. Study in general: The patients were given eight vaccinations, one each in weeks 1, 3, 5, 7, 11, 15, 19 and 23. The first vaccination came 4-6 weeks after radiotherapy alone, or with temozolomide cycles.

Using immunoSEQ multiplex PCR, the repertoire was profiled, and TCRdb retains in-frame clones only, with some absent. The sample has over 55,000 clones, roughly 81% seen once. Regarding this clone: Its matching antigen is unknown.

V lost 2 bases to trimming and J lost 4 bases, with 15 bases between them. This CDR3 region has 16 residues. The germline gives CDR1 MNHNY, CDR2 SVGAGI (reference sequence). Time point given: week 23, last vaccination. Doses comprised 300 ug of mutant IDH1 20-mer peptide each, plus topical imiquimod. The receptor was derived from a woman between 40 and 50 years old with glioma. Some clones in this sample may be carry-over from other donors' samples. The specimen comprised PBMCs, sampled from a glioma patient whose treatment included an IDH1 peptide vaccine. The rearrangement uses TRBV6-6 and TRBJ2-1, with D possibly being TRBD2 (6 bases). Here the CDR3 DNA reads TGTGCCAGCAGTTACCAGGTCGGGGGAGGTTACAATGAGCAGTTCTTC. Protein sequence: CASSYQVGGGYNEQFF.